What follows describes a single T cell receptor (beta chain). In the PCR, 60 Vbeta and 13 Jbeta primers were used. In the source study's methods: Later work found approximately 80 million unique TCR beta chains, with about 10 million shared. The protocol was immunoSEQ multiplex PCR, while the TCRdb copy is restricted to in-frame clones and leaves out a portion. The V and J calls and the clone size are those of that table, but D and trimming were determined from the DNA. The table records under 200,000 clones, about 81% of them present only once. Whereas donors were nominally healthy upon sampling, unrecorded immune exposures were probable. This entry comes from a study of cytomegalovirus exposure and HLA in healthy donors. The CDR3 extends over 13 amino acids. CDR1 and CDR2 from the germline V gene are MNHEY and SVGAGI. Trimming took off 6 bases at V and 2 bases at J, with 10 bases between the two ends.

Sequenced material: PBMCs. This clonotype was sampled from a girl between 10 and 17 years old in good health and CMV-seropositive. This chain connects TRBV6-5 to TRBJ1-2, with D hard to call. The CDR3 protein is CASREDGNYGYTF. The CDR3 DNA reads as TGTGCCAGCAGGGAGGACGGGAACTATGGCTACACCTTC.